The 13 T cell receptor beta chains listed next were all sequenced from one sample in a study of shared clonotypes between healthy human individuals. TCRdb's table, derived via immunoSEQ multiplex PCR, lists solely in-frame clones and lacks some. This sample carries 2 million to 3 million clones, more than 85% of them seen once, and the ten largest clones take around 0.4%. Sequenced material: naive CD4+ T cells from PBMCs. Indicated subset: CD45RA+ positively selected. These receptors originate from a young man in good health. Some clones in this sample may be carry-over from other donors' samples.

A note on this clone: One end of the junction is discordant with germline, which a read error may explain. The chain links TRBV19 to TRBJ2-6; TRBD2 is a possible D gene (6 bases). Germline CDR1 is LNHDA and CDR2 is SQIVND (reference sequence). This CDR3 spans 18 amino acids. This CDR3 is CASRIGDGRLPGANVLTF. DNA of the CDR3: TGTGCCAGTAGAATAGGAGATGGGAGGTTACCTGGGGCCAACGTCCTGACTTTC.

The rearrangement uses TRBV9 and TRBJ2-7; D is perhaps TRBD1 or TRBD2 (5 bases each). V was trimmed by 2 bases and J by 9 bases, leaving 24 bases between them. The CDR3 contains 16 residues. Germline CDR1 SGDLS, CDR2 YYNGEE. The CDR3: CASSVGPSVSTDGQYF. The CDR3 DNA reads TGTGCCAGCAGCGTGGGACCTTCAGTAAGTACTGACGGGCAGTACTTC.

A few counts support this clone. CDR3 residues: CASSQAPTSGMTDTQYF. The CDR3 DNA reads as TGTGCCAGCAGCCAAGCTCCGACTAGCGGGATGACAGATACGCAGTATTTT. The gene calls are TRBV4-2 and TRBJ2-3; 11 bases line up with TRBD2. V was pared by 1 base and J by 3 bases, with 6 bases of the junction left unmatched. CDR1 LGHNA and CDR2 YNFKEQ come from the germline V gene. The CDR3 covers 17 residues.

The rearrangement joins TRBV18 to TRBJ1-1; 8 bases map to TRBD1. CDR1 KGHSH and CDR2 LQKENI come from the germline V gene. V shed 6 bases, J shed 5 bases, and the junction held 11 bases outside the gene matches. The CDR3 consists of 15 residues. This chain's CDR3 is CASSQGAGWRTEAFF. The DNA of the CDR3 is TGTGCCAGCTCCCAGGGGGCAGGGTGGCGGACTGAAGCTTTCTTT.

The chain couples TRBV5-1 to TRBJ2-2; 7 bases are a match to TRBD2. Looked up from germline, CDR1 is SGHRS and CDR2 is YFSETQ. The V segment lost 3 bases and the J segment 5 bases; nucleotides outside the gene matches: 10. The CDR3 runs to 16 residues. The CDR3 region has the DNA TGCGCCAGCAGCTGGGAGGGACCGTCACTGACCGGGGAGCTGTTTTTT. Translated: CASSWEGPSLTGELFF.

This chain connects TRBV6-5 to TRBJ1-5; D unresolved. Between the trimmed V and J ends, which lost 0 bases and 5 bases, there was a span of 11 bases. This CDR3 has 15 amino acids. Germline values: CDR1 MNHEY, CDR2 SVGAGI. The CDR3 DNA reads TGTGCCAGCAGTTACTCTCCGGGCGGGGATCAGCCCCAGCATTTT. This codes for CASSYSPGGDQPQHF.

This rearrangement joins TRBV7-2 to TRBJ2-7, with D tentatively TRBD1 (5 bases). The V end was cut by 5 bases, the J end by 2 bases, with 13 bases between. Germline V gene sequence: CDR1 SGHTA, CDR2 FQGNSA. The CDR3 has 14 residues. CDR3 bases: TGTGCCAGCAGCCGACGACAGACAGCCTACGAGCAGTACTTC. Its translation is CASSRRQTAYEQYF.

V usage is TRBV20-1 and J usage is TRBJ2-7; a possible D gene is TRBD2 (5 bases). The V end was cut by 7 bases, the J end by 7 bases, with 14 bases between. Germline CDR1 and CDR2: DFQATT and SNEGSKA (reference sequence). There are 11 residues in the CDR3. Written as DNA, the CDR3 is TGCAGTGGAAGAGCTCGGAGGGAGCAGTACTTC. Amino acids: CSGRARREQYF.

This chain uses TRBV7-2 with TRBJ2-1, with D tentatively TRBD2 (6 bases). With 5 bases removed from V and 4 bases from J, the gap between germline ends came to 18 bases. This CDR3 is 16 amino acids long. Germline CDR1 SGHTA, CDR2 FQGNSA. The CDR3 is CASSPPSSGTYNEQFF. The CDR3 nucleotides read TGTGCCAGCAGCCCGCCTAGTAGTGGGACTTACAATGAGCAGTTCTTC.

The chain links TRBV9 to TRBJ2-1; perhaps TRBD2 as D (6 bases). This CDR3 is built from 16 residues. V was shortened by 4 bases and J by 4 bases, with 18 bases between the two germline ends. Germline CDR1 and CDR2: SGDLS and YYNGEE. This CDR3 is CASSPTGTSEYNEQFF. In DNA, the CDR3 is TGTGCCAGCAGCCCTACCGGGACTTCGGAATACAATGAGCAGTTCTTC.

CDR3 residues: CASSLYGSYNEQFF. CDR3 nucleotides: TGTGCCAGCAGCTTGTACGGGAGTTACAATGAGCAGTTCTTC. The chain uses TRBV7-2 and TRBJ2-1; TRBD2 is a possible D gene (6 bases). The CDR3 has 14 amino acids. Trimming removed 3 bases at V and 4 bases at J, with 10 bases between. Germline V gene data show CDR1 as SGHTA and CDR2 as FQGNSA.

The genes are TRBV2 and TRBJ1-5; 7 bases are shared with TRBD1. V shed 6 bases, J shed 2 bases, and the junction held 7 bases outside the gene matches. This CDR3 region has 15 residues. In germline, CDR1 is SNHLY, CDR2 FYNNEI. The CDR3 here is CASSRDSNRNQPQHF. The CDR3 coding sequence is TGTGCCAGCAGCCGGGACAGTAACCGCAATCAGCCCCAGCATTTT.

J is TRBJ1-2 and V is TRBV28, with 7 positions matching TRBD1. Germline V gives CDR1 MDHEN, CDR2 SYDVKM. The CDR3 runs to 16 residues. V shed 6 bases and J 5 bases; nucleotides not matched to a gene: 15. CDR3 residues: CASSASPGQEPYGYTF. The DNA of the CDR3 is TGTGCCAGCAGCGCTTCCCCCGGACAGGAACCTTATGGCTACACCTTC.